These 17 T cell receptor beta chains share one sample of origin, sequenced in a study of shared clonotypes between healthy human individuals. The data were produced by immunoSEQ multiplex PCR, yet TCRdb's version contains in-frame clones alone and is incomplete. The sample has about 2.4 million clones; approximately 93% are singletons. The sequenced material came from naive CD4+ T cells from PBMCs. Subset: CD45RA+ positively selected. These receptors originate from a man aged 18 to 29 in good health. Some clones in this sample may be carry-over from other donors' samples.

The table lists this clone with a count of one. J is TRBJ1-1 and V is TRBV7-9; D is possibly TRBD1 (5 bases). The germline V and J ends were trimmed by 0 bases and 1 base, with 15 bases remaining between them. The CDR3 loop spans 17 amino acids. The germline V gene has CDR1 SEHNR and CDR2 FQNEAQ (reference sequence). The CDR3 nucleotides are TGTGCCAGCAGCTTAGCCACGGGGCTTAACGCGAACACTGAAGCTTTCTTT. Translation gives CASSLATGLNANTEAFF.

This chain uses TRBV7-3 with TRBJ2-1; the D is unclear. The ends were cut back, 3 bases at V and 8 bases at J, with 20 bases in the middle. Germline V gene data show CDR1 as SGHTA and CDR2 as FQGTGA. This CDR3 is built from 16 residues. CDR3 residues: CASSFSPTPGLHEQFF. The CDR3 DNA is TGTGCCAGCAGCTTCAGCCCGACCCCCGGGTTGCATGAGCAGTTCTTC.

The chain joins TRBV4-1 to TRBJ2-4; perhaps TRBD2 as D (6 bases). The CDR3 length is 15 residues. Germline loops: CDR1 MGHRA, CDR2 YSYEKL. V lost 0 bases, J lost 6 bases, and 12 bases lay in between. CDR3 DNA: TGCGCCAGCAGCCAAGATCCGGCCGGGGGAAACATTCAGTACTTC. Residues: CASSQDPAGGNIQYF.

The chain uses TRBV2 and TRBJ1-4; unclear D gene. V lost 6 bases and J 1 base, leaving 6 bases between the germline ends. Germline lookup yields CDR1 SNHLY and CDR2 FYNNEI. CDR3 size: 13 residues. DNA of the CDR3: TGTGCCAGCAGCAGCGAAACTAATGAAAAACTGTTTTTT. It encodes CASSSETNEKLFF.

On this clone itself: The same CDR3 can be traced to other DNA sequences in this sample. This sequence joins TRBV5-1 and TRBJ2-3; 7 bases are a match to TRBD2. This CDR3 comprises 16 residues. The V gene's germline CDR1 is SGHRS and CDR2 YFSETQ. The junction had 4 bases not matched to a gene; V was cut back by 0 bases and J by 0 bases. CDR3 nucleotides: TGCGCCAGCAGCTTGGGTCTAGCGGTTAGCACAGATACGCAGTATTTT. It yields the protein CASSLGLAVSTDTQYF. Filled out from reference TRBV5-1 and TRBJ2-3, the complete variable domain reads KAGVTQTPRYLIKTRGQQVTLSCSPISGHRSVSWYQQTPGQGLQFLFEYFSETQRNKGNFPGRFSGRQFSNSRSEMNVSTLELGDSALYLCASSLGLAVSTDTQYFGPGTRLTVL.

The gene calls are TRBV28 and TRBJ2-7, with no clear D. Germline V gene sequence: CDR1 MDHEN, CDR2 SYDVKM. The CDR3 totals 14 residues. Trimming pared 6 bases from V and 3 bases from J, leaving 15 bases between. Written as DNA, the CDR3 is TGTGCCAGCAGCCCCTCGCCCAAATACTACGAGCAGTACTTC. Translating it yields CASSPSPKYYEQYF.

The CDR3 region has the DNA TGTGCCAGTACCGGAAGGGCGGCCCCTATCACCGGGGAGCTGTTTTTT. It is translated as CASTGRAAPITGELFF. This chain connects TRBV19 to TRBJ2-2; D gene ambiguous. V lost 7 bases and J 4 bases, leaving 19 bases between the germline ends. The CDR3 covers 16 residues. Germline CDR1 and CDR2: LNHDA and SQIVND (reference sequence).

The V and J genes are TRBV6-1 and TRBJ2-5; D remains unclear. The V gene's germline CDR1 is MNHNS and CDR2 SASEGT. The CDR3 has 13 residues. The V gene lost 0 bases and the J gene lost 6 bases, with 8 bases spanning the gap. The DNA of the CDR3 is TGTGCCAGCAGTGAAGCCGCAGCGAAGACCCAGTACTTC. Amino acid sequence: CASSEAAAKTQYF.

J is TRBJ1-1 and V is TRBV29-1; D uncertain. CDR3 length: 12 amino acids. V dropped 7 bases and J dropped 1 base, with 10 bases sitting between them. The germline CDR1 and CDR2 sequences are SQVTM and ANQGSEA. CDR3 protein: CSAETENTEAFF. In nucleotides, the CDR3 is TGCAGCGCCGAGACTGAGAACACTGAAGCTTTCTTT.

The CDR3 nucleotides read TGTGCCAGCAGCGTAGGTGGACAGGGTGGGACTGAAGCTTTCTTT. This codes for CASSVGGQGGTEAFF. V usage is TRBV9 and J usage is TRBJ1-1; TRBD1 matches at 8 bases. Germline V lookup: CDR1 SGDLS, CDR2 YYNGEE. With V trimmed by 0 bases and J by 5 bases, 6 bases remained unmatched. This CDR3 is 15 amino acids long.

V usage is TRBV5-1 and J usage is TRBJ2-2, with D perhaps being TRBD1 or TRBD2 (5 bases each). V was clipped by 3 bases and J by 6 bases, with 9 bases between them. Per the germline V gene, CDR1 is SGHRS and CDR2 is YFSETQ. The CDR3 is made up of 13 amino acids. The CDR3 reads CASSYGTPGELFF. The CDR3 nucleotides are TGCGCCAGCAGCTATGGGACGCCCGGGGAGCTGTTTTTT.

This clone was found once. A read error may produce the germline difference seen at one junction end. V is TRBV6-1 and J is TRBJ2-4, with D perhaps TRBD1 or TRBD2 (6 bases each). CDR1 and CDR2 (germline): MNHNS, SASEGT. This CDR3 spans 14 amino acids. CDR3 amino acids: CASNEGGSKNIQYF. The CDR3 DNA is TGTGCCAGCAATGAAGGGGGGTCCAAAAACATTCAGTACTTC.

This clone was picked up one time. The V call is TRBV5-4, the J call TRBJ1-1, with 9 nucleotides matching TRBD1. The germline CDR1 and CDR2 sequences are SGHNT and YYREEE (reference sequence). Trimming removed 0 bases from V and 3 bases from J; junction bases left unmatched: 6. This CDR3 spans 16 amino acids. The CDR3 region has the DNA TGTGCCAGCAGCTTGGAGACAGGGGGATTGGACACTGAAGCTTTCTTT. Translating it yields CASSLETGGLDTEAFF. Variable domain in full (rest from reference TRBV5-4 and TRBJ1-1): ETGVTQSPTHLIKTRGQQVTLRCSSQSGHNTVSWYQQALGQGPQFIFQYYREEENGRGNFPPRFSGLQFPNYSSELNVNALELDDSALYLCASSLETGGLDTEAFFGQGTRLTVV.

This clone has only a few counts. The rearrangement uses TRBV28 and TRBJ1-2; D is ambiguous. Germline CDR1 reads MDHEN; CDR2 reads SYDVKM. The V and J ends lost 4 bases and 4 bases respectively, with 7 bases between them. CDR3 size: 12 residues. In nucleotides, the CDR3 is TGTGCCAGCAGTTCTCAGGTCTATGGCTACACCTTC. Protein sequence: CASSSQVYGYTF.

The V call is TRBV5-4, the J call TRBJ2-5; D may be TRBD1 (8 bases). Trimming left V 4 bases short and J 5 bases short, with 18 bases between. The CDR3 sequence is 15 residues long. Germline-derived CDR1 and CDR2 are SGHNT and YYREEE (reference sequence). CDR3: CASSPPQGGHETQYF. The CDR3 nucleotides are TGTGCCAGCAGCCCACCACAGGGGGGGCATGAGACCCAGTACTTC.

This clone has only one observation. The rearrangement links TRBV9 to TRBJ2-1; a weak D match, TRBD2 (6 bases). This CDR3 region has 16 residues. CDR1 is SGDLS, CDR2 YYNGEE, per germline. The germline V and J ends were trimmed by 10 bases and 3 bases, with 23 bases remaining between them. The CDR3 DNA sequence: TGTGCCCCAACAGACTCGGGTAGCGGACACTACAATGAGCAGTTCTTC. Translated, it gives CAPTDSGSGHYNEQFF.

Here the CDR3 reads CASRYRSTGELFF. The CDR3 DNA sequence: TGTGCCAGCAGATACAGGTCCACCGGGGAGCTGTTTTTT. The J gene is TRBJ2-2, the V gene TRBV28, with D possibly TRBD1 on 5 matching bases. This CDR3 has 13 amino acids. CDR1 MDHEN and CDR2 SYDVKM come from the germline V gene. The ends were cut back, 6 bases at V and 4 bases at J, with 9 bases in the middle.